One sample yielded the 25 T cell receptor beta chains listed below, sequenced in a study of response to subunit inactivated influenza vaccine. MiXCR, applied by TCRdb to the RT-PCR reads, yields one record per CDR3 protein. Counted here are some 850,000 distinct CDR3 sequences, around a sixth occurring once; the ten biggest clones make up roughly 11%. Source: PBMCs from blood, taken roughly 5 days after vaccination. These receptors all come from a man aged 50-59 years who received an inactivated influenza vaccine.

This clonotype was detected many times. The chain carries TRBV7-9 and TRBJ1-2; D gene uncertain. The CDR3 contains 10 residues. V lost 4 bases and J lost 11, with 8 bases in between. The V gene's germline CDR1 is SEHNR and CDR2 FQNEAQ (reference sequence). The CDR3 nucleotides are TGTGCCAGCAGCTCTGACTTGTACACCTTC. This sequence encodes CASSSDLYTF.

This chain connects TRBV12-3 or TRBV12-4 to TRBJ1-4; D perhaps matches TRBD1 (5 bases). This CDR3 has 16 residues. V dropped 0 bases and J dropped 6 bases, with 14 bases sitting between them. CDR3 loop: CASSLAGPGWHEKLFF. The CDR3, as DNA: TGTGCCAGCAGTTTAGCTGGTCCAGGGTGGCATGAAAAACTGTTTTTT.

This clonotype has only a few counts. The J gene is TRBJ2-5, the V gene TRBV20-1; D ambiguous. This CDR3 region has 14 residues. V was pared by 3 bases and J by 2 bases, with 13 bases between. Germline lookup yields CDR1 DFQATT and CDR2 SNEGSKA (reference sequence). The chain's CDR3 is CSASPNYQQETQYF. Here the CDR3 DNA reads TGCAGTGCTAGCCCCAACTACCAACAAGAGACCCAGTACTTC.

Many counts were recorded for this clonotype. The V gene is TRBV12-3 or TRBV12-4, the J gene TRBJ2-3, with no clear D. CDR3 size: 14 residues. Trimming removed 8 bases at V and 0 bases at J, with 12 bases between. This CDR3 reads CASQMGPSTDTQYF. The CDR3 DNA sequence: TGTGCCAGCCAAATGGGCCCCAGCACAGATACGCAGTATTTT.

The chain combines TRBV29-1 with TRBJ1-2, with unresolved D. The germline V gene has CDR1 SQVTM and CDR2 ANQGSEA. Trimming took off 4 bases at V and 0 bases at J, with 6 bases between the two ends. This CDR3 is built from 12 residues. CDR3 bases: TGCAGCGTTGGGGGAGCTAACTATGGCTACACCTTC. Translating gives CSVGGANYGYTF.

CDR3 coding DNA: TGCGCCAGCAGCTTGGGGAGCGGGAGGGCCGGAACCTACAATGAGCAGTTCTTC. Its translation is CASSLGSGRAGTYNEQFF. The rearrangement uses TRBV5-1 and TRBJ2-1; 10 positions agree with TRBD2. This CDR3 has 18 amino acids. Germline loops: CDR1 SGHRS, CDR2 YFSETQ. V shed 0 bases, J shed 2 bases, and the junction held 8 bases outside the gene matches.

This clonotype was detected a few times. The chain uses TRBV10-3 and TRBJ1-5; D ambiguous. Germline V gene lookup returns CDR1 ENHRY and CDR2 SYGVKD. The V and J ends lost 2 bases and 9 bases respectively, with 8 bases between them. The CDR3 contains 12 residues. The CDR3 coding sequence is TGTGCCATCAGTGAGGGGAGGAGGCCCCAGCATTTT. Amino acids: CAISEGRRPQHF.

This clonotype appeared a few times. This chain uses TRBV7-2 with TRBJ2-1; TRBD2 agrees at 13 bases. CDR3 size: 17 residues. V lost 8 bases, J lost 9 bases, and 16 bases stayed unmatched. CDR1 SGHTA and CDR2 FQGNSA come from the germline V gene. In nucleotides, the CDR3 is TGTGCCAGCGACAGGGGGCAAGGACTAGCGGGAGTGGTTGAGCAGTTCTTC. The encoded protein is CASDRGQGLAGVVEQFF.

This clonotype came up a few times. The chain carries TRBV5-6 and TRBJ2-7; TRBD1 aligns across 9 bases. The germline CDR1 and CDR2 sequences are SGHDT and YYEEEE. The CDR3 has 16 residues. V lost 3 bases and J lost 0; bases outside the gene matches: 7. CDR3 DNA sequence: TGTGCCAGCAGCTCGAGGACAGGGGCACCCTCCTACGAGCAGTACTTC. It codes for CASSSRTGAPSYEQYF. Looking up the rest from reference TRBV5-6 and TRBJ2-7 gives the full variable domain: DAGVTQSPTHLIKTRGQQVTLRCSPKSGHDTVSWYQQALGQGPQFIFQYYEEEERQRGNFPDRFSGHQFPNYSSELNVNALLLGDSALYLCASSSRTGAPSYEQYFGPGTRLTVT.

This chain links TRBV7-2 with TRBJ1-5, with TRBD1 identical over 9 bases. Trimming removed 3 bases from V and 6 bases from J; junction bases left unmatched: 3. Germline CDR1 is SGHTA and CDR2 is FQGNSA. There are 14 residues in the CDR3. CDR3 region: CASSFDRGAQPQHF. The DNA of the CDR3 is TGTGCCAGCAGCTTCGACAGGGGGGCTCAGCCCCAGCATTTT.

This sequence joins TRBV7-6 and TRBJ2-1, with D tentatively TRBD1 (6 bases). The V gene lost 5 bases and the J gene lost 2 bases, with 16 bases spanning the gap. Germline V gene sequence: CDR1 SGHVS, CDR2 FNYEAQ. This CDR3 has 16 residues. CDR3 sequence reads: CASSTPGTRTYNEQFF. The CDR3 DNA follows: TGTGCCAGCAGCACCCCCGGGACAAGGACCTACAATGAGCAGTTCTTC.

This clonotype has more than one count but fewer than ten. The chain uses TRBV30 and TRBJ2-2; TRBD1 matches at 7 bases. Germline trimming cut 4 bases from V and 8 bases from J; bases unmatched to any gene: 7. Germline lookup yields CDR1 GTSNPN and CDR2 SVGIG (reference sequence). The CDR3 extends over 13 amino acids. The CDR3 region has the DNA TGTGCCTGGACCGGGACAGCGCCGGGGGAGCTGTTTTTT. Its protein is CAWTGTAPGELFF.

The chain's CDR3 is CASSPGSLREYF. CDR3 nucleotides: TGTGCCAGCAGCCCAGGATCCCTCCGGGAGTATTTT. V gene TRBV11-2 combines with J gene TRBJ2-3; D ambiguous. Germline CDR1 and CDR2: SGHAT and FQNNGV. The CDR3 consists of 12 residues. The V end was cut by 5 bases, the J end by 13 bases, with 16 bases between.

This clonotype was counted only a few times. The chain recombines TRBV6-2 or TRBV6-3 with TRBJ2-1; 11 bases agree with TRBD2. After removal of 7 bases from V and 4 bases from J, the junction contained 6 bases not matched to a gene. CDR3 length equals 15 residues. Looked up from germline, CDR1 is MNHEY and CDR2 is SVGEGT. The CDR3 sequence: CASNAIAGGYNEQFF. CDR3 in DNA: TGTGCCAGCAACGCCATAGCGGGAGGGTACAATGAGCAGTTCTTC.

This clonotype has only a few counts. The CDR3 sequence: CASSQDVRSNTEAFF. CDR3 sequence (DNA): TGCGCCAGCAGCCAAGACGTACGGAGTAACACTGAAGCTTTCTTT. The chain couples TRBV4-1 to TRBJ1-1; D is ambiguous. This CDR3 is 15 amino acids long. Trimming took off 0 bases at V and 2 bases at J, with 10 bases between the two ends. Germline loops: CDR1 MGHRA, CDR2 YSYEKL.

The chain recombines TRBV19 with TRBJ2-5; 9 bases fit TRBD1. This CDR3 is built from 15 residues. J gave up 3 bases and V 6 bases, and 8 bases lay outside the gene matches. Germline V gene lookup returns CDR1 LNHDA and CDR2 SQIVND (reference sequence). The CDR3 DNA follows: TGTGCCAGTAGCGACAGGGGGGCCCCAGAAGAGACCCAGTACTTC. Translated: CASSDRGAPEETQYF.

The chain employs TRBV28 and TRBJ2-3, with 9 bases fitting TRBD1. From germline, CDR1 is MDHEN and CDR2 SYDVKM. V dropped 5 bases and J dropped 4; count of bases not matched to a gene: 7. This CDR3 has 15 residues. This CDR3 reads CASSGQGYQADTQYF. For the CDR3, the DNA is TGTGCCAGCAGTGGACAGGGGTACCAGGCAGATACGCAGTATTTT.

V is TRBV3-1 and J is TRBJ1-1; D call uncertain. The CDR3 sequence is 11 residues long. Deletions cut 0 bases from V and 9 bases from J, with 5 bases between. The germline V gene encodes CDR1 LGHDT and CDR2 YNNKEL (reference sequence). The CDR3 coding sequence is TGTGCCAGCAGCCAAGAGAGTAAAGCTTTCTTT. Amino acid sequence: CASSQESKAFF. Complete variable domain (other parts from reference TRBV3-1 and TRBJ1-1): DTAVSQTPKYLVTQMGNDKSIKCEQNLGHDTMYWYKQDSKKFLKIMFSYNNKELIINETVPNRFSPKSPDKAHLNLHINSLELGDSAVYFCASSQESKAFFGQGTRLTVV.

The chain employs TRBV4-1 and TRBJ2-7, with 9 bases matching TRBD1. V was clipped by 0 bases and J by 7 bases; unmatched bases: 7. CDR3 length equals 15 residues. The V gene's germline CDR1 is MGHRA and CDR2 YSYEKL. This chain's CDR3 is CASSQDDNRGREQYF. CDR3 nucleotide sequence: TGCGCCAGCAGCCAAGATGATAACAGGGGGCGGGAGCAGTACTTC.

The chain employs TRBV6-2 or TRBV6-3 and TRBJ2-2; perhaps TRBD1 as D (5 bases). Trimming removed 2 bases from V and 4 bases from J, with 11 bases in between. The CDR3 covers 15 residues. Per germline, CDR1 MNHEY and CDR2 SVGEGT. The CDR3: CASSYGAVTTGELFF. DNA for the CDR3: TGTGCCAGCAGTTACGGGGCGGTAACCACCGGGGAGCTGTTTTTT.

CDR3 in amino acids: CASSLWGRGNQPQHF. The CDR3 bases are TGTGCCAGCAGCTTATGGGGGAGGGGCAATCAGCCCCAGCATTTT. The V call is TRBV7-2, the J call TRBJ1-5; possible D gene TRBD1, 5 bases. Per germline, CDR1 SGHTA and CDR2 FQGNSA. V gave up 2 bases and J gave up 2 bases, with 10 bases separating them. This CDR3 region has 15 residues.

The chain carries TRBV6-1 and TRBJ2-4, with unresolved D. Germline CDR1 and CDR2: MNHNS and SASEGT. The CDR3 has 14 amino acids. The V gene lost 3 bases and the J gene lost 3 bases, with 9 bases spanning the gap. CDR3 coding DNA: TGTGCCAGCAGTGAGTCACGCGTCAAAAACATTCAGTACTTC. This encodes CASSESRVKNIQYF.

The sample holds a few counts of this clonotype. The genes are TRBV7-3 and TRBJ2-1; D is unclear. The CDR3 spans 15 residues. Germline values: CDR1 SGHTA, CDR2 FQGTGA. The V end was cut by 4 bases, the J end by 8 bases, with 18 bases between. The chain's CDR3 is CASSSRRSAWDEQFF. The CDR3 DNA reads TGTGCCAGCAGCTCTAGGCGCTCAGCTTGGGATGAGCAGTTCTTC.

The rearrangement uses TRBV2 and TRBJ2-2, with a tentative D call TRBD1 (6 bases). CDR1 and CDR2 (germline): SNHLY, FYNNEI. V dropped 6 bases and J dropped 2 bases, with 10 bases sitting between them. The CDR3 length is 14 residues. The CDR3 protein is CASSRQANTGELFF. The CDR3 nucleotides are TGTGCCAGCAGCCGACAGGCTAACACCGGGGAGCTGTTTTTT. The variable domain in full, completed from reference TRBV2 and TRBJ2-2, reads EPEVTQTPSHQVTQMGQEVILRCVPISNHLYFYWYRQILGQKVEFLVSFYNNEISEKSEIFDDQFSVERPDGSNFTLKIRSTKLEDSAMYFCASSRQANTGELFFGEGSRLTVL.

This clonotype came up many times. The CDR3 loop is CSVGVYNEQFF. The CDR3 coding sequence is TGCAGCGTGGGGGTATACAATGAGCAGTTCTTC. The V gene is TRBV29-1, the J gene TRBJ2-1; D possibly matches TRBD1 or TRBD2 (5 bases each). Trimming removed 6 bases from V and 4 bases from J, with 7 bases in between. Germline lookup yields CDR1 SQVTM and CDR2 ANQGSEA. The CDR3 totals 11 residues.